The next 28 T cell receptor beta chains were all read from a single sample in a study of neurological immune-mediated disorders. Each CDR3 protein is one row after TCRdb ran MiXCR on the 5' RACE reads. The data hold under 90,000 distinct CDR3 sequences, with around a tenth observed a single time. Sequenced sample: PBMCs. The source of these receptors is a man over 45 in good health.

At least ten counts were recorded for this clonotype. The chain employs TRBV20-1 and TRBJ2-1, with TRBD1 identical over 10 bases. The CDR3 sequence is 16 residues long. The germline gives CDR1 DFQATT, CDR2 SNEGSKA (reference sequence). V lost 4 bases, J lost 6 bases, and 12 bases stayed unmatched. CDR3 sequence (DNA): TGCAGTGCTAATACGGACAGGGGGAGCCTAGTCAATGAGCAGTTCTTC. It codes for CSANTDRGSLVNEQFF.

In its sample, this clonotype was seen a few times. This chain links TRBV19 with TRBJ2-1; 7 bases are shared with TRBD2. Trimming at V came to 5 bases and at J to 9 bases, leaving 16 bases not matched to a gene. The V gene's germline CDR1 is LNHDA and CDR2 SQIVND (reference sequence). CDR3 length: 16 amino acids. The CDR3 sequence: CASSLMGGTTRAEQFF. DNA of the CDR3: TGTGCCAGTAGTCTGATGGGGGGGACGACCAGAGCTGAGCAGTTCTTC.

There are many counts of this clonotype. The chain couples TRBV25-1 to TRBJ2-5; D is uncertain. V was shortened by 3 bases and J by 9 bases, with 14 bases between the two germline ends. This CDR3 is built from 13 residues. The germline gives CDR1 MGHDK, CDR2 SYGVNS. CDR3 in DNA: TGTGCCAGCAGTGATTGGGCGGATCCGGCCCAGTACTTC. Its protein is CASSDWADPAQYF.

Ten or more counts support this clonotype. The gene calls are TRBV5-1 and TRBJ2-5, with 7 nucleotides matching TRBD1. V was clipped by 0 bases and J by 5 bases; unmatched bases: 7. The V gene's germline CDR1 is SGHRS and CDR2 YFSETQ. CDR3 size: 15 residues. DNA for the CDR3: TGCGCCAGCAGCTTGGGACAGGGAAGCCGGGAGACCCAGTACTTC. Its protein is CASSLGQGSRETQYF.

This clonotype showed up just a few times. The chain employs TRBV29-1 and TRBJ2-1; 13 bases align to TRBD2. V dropped 7 bases and J dropped 10; count of bases not matched to a gene: 13. In germline, CDR1 is SQVTM, CDR2 ANQGSEA. This CDR3 comprises 15 residues. CDR3 coding DNA: TGCAGCGGTGGACGGGGGACTAGCGGGGTGGGGGAGCAGTTCTTC. This gives the protein CSGGRGTSGVGEQFF.

The chain carries TRBV12-3 or TRBV12-4 and TRBJ2-7; D call uncertain. V lost 6 bases, J lost 4 bases, and 10 bases lay in between. This CDR3 has 12 amino acids. The CDR3 loop is CASSLGLYEQYF. CDR3 DNA: TGTGCCAGCAGCCTAGGTCTGTACGAGCAGTACTTC.

This clonotype was seen repeatedly, ten times or more. The genes are TRBV9 and TRBJ2-7; D is possibly TRBD2 (6 bases). V lost 2 bases to trimming and J lost 5 bases, with 14 bases between them. This CDR3 contains 14 residues. Germline CDR1 reads SGDLS; CDR2 reads YYNGEE. The CDR3 here is CASSVAGSFHEQYF. As DNA, the CDR3 is TGTGCCAGCAGCGTGGCCGGGAGTTTCCACGAGCAGTACTTC. Combining the CDR3 with reference TRBV9 and TRBJ2-7 gives the whole variable domain DSGVTQTPKHLITATGQRVTLRCSPRSGDLSVYWYQQSLDQGLQFLIQYYNGEERAKGNILERFSAQQFPDLHSELNLSSLELGDSALYFCASSVAGSFHEQYFGPGTRLTVT.

This clonotype was counted ten times or more. The chain employs TRBV5-1 and TRBJ2-4; a possible D gene is TRBD2 (5 bases). Trimming removed 4 bases at V and 3 bases at J, with 11 bases between. CDR1 and CDR2 from the germline V gene are SGHRS and YFSETQ. The CDR3 has 14 residues. The CDR3 sequence is CASSRGESKNIQYF. CDR3 nucleotide sequence: TGCGCCAGCAGCCGTGGGGAGAGCAAAAACATTCAGTACTTC.

In this sample, this clonotype turned up many times. This chain connects TRBV4-1 to TRBJ2-4, with D unclear. This CDR3 has 15 residues. Trimming removed 4 bases from V and 0 bases from J, with 10 bases in between. The germline CDR1 and CDR2 sequences are MGHRA and YSYEKL. CDR3 region: CASSPLDLAKNIQYF. CDR3 in DNA: TGCGCCAGCAGCCCCCTAGATCTAGCCAAAAACATTCAGTACTTC.

In this sample, this clonotype turned up many times. The CDR3 loop is CASSLEGRWTWNTEAFF. CDR3 DNA sequence: TGTGCCAGCAGTTTGGAGGGACGGTGGACCTGGAACACTGAAGCTTTCTTT. V and J are TRBV28 and TRBJ1-1; TRBD1 is a possible D gene (5 bases). This CDR3 region has 17 residues. Germline assignment: CDR1 MDHEN and CDR2 SYDVKM. V dropped 3 bases and J dropped 1 base, with 18 bases sitting between them.

This clonotype was recorded at least ten times. V usage is TRBV5-5 and J usage is TRBJ2-3; 12 bases fit TRBD2. CDR1 SGHKS and CDR2 YYEKEE come from the germline V gene (reference sequence). The CDR3 has 19 amino acids. With 5 bases clipped from V and 0 bases from J, the junction kept 13 bases outside the gene matches. CDR3 region: CASSLKRLAGVESTDTQYF. The CDR3 DNA is TGTGCCAGCAGTTTGAAGAGACTAGCGGGAGTGGAGAGCACAGATACGCAGTATTTT.

This clonotype has ten or more counts. The chain recombines TRBV7-3 with TRBJ2-5, with 13 bases matching TRBD2. From germline, CDR1 is SGHTA and CDR2 FQGTGA. CDR3 size: 15 residues. V gave up 5 bases and J gave up 4 bases; unmatched junction bases: 4. CDR3 protein: CASSPGTSGIETQYF. The CDR3 DNA sequence: TGTGCCAGCAGCCCGGGGACTAGCGGGATAGAGACCCAGTACTTC.

This clonotype has a count of ten or more. CDR3 DNA: TGCAGTGCCCCCAAAAGTATGGGGTACCAAGAGACCCAGTACTTC. This gives the protein CSAPKSMGYQETQYF. The rearrangement joins TRBV20-1 to TRBJ2-5; D ambiguous. This CDR3 contains 15 residues. V was shortened by 6 bases and J by 0 bases, with 17 bases between the two germline ends. Germline assignment: CDR1 DFQATT and CDR2 SNEGSKA (reference sequence).

This clonotype was recorded many times. The genes are TRBV28 and TRBJ2-1; D not certain. Trimming stripped 11 bases from V and 7 bases from J, with 15 bases between. The CDR3 has 12 residues. Germline V CDR1 and CDR2: MDHEN, SYDVKM. CDR3 nucleotides: TGTGCCTCTGGAGAGTTAAGTAATGAGCAGTTCTTC. Translated, it gives CASGELSNEQFF.

This clonotype was seen many times. The chain links TRBV7-2 to TRBJ2-7; D gene ambiguous. V was shortened by 2 bases and J by 4 bases, with 9 bases between the two germline ends. The CDR3 runs to 13 residues. The germline V gene has CDR1 SGHTA and CDR2 FQGNSA. Here the CDR3 reads CASSLLLIYEQYF. The CDR3 coding sequence is TGTGCCAGCAGCTTATTGCTGATATACGAGCAGTACTTC.

In its sample, this clonotype was seen many times. The chain carries TRBV28 and TRBJ2-3, with 9 positions matching TRBD1. This CDR3 spans 17 amino acids. The V and J ends lost 5 bases and 1 base, in that order; junction bases with no gene match: 10. CDR1 and CDR2 from the germline V gene are MDHEN and SYDVKM. The CDR3: CASSAPTGGLGTDTQYF. The CDR3 DNA is TGTGCCAGCAGTGCCCCGACAGGGGGACTGGGCACAGATACGCAGTATTTT.

This clonotype was found a few times. The chain has TRBV5-1 and TRBJ2-2; D remains unclear. CDR1 and CDR2 from the germline V gene are SGHRS and YFSETQ. V lost 2 bases, J lost 4 bases, and 12 bases lay in between. The CDR3 has 15 amino acids. CDR3 region: CASSLYTGRTGELFF. CDR3 DNA sequence: TGCGCCAGCAGCTTATATACGGGCCGCACCGGGGAGCTGTTTTTT.

This clonotype has ten or more counts. This chain uses TRBV20-1 with TRBJ1-5; tentative D call: TRBD1 (5 bases). V lost 7 bases to trimming and J lost 5 bases, with 15 bases between them. The germline gives CDR1 DFQATT, CDR2 SNEGSKA (reference sequence). CDR3 size: 13 residues. This CDR3 is CSVRWGRDQPQHF. The CDR3 DNA sequence: TGCAGTGTGAGATGGGGGAGGGATCAGCCCCAGCATTTT.

Of note for this clonotype: The junction departs from the called germline gene at one end, perhaps through a read error. CDR3 coding DNA: TGTGTCAGCAGCCACAAACCCTCCGGTACGGGGAACACTGAAGCTTTCTTT. This translates into CVSSHKPSGTGNTEAFF. V and J are TRBV3-1 and TRBJ1-1; D uncertain. CDR3 length: 17 amino acids. Germline CDR1 LGHDT, CDR2 YNNKEL (reference sequence).

This clonotype was recorded at least ten times. This sequence joins TRBV15 and TRBJ2-1; no clear D. The CDR3 is 16 residues long. Germline V lookup: CDR1 LNHNV, CDR2 YYDKDF (reference sequence). V gave up 0 bases and J gave up 7 bases, with 16 bases separating them. The CDR3 region is CATSRDSGGSGNEQFF. In nucleotides, the CDR3 is TGTGCCACCAGCAGAGATTCGGGCGGATCGGGTAATGAGCAGTTCTTC.

This clonotype rates as medium-sized. The chain employs TRBV20-1 and TRBJ1-2; the match to TRBD1 covers 10 bases. Germline V lookup: CDR1 DFQATT, CDR2 SNEGSKA (reference sequence). There are 16 residues in the CDR3. V lost 3 bases to trimming and J lost 6 bases; unmatched junction nucleotides: 13. CDR3 loop: CSASTTGTGVKDGYTF. Here the CDR3 DNA reads TGCAGTGCTAGTACCACCGGGACAGGGGTGAAAGATGGCTACACCTTC.

There are many counts of this clonotype. The chain has TRBV5-1 and TRBJ1-5; possible D gene TRBD1, 6 bases. V lost 7 bases and J lost 6, with 20 bases in between. Germline V gene lookup returns CDR1 SGHRS and CDR2 YFSETQ. This CDR3 region has 15 residues. CDR3 protein: CASSVGGALGQPQHF. CDR3 bases: TGCGCCAGCTCGGTGGGGGGGGCGTTGGGTCAGCCCCAGCATTTT.

This clonotype showed up many times. The chain carries TRBV10-3 and TRBJ2-7, with D perhaps matching TRBD1 (6 bases). V lost 4 bases, J lost 0 bases, and 16 bases lay in between. This CDR3 has 16 residues. Germline V gives CDR1 ENHRY, CDR2 SYGVKD. The CDR3 sequence: CAISGGHGVGSYEQYF. The CDR3 DNA reads as TGTGCCATCAGTGGGGGACACGGGGTTGGCTCCTACGAGCAGTACTTC.

The sample holds many counts of this clonotype. V is TRBV10-3 and J is TRBJ2-5; D is possibly TRBD1 (5 bases). Germline V lookup: CDR1 ENHRY, CDR2 SYGVKD. V dropped 0 bases and J dropped 1 base, with 9 bases sitting between them. The CDR3 consists of 15 residues. CDR3 sequence (DNA): TGTGCCATCAGTGAGTCGTACAGGACCCAAGAGACCCAGTACTTC. This translates into CAISESYRTQETQYF.

This clonotype has ten or more counts. CDR3 sequence: CASSSSRRAGTQYF. CDR3 DNA: TGTGCCAGCAGTTCCAGCCGCCGGGCCGGGACGCAGTATTTT. This chain connects TRBV6-5 to TRBJ2-3; unclear D gene. Trimming removed 4 bases from V and 9 bases from J, with 17 bases in between. Germline V gene sequence: CDR1 MNHEY, CDR2 SVGAGI. This CDR3 spans 14 amino acids.

The V gene is TRBV12-3 or TRBV12-4, the J gene TRBJ2-7; no firm D call. The CDR3 is made up of 15 amino acids. V was trimmed by 5 bases and J by 5 bases, leaving 19 bases between them. The CDR3 coding sequence is TGTGCCAGCAGTAACGTCCTGGTTGCCCCCCACGAGCAGTACTTC. This sequence encodes CASSNVLVAPHEQYF.

This clonotype was observed many times. The V call is TRBV9, the J call TRBJ2-2, with a weak D call TRBD2 (6 bases). Trimming left V 2 bases short and J 0 bases short, with 11 bases between. Germline lookup yields CDR1 SGDLS and CDR2 YYNGEE. The CDR3 extends over 16 amino acids. For the CDR3, the DNA is TGTGCCAGCAGCGTGGGGGGAGCGCCGAACACCGGGGAGCTGTTTTTT. Its protein is CASSVGGAPNTGELFF.

This clonotype appeared many times. The chain recombines TRBV7-2 with TRBJ1-5, with 8 bases matching TRBD1. The J segment lost 0 bases and the V segment lost 4 bases, leaving 8 bases of the junction unmatched. CDR3 length: 17 residues. Germline CDR1 is SGHTA and CDR2 is FQGNSA. The CDR3 nucleotides read TGTGCCAGCAGCTCGAACCGGGACAGGAATAGCAATCAGCCCCAGCATTTT. Translating it yields CASSSNRDRNSNQPQHF.